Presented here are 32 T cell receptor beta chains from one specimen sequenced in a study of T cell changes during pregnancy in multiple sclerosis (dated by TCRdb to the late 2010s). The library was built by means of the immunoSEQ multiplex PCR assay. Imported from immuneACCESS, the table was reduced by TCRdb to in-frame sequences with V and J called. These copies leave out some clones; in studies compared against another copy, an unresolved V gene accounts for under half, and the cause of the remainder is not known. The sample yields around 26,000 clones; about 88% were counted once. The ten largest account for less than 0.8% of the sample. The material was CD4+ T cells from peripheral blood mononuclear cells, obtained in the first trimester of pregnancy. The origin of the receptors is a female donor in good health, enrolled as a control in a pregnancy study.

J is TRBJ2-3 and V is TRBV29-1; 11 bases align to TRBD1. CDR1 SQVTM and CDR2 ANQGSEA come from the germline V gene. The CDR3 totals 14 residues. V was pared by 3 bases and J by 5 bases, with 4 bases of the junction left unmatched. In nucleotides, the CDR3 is TGCAGCGTTGAGGGACAGGGGGTATTAGATACGCAGTATTTT. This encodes CSVEGQGVLDTQYF.

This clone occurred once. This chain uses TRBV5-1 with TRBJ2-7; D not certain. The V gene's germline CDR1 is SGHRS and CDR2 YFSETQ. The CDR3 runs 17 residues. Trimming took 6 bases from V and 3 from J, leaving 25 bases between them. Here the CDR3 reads CASTTPPASGGYYEQYF. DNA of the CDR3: TGCGCCAGCACCACCCCCCCCGCTTCCGGCGGATACTACGAGCAGTACTTC.

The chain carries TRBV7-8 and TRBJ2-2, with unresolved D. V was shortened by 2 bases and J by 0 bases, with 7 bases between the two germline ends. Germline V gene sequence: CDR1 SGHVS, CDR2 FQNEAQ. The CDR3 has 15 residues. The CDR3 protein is CASSLSRANTGELFF. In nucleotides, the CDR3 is TGTGCCAGCAGCTTAAGCCGGGCGAACACCGGGGAGCTGTTTTTT.

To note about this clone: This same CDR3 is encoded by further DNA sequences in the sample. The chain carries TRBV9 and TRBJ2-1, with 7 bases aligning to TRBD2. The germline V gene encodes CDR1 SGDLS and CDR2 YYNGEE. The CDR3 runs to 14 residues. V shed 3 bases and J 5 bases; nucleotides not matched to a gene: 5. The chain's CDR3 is CASSASGRHNEQFF. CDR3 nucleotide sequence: TGTGCCAGCAGCGCCTCCGGGAGGCACAATGAGCAGTTCTTC.

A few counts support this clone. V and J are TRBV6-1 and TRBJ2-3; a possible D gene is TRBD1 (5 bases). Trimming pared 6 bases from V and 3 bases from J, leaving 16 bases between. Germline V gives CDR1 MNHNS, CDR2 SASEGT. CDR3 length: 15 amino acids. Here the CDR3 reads CASSPWGVGTDTQYF. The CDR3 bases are TGTGCCAGCAGCCCTTGGGGCGTTGGGACAGATACGCAGTATTTT.

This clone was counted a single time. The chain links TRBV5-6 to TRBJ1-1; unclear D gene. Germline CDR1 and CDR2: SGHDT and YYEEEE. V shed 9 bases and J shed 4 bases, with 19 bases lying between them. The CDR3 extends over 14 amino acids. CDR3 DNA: TGTGCCACCGGGAAAGTGAGGGTCGGCACTGAAGCTTTCTTT. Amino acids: CATGKVRVGTEAFF.

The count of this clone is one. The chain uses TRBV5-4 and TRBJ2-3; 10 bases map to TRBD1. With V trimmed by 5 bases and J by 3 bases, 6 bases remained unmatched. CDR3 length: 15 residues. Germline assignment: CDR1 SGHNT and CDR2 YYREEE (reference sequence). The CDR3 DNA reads TGTGCCAGCAGACTGGACAGGGGGTGGACAGATACGCAGTATTTT. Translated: CASRLDRGWTDTQYF.

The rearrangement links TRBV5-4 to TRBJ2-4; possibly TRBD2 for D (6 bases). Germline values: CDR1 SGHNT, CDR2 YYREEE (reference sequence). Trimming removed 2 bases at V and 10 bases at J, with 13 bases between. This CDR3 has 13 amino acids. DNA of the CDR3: TGTGCCAGCAGCTTCCCCCCGGGGGTAATTCAGTACTTC. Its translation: CASSFPPGVIQYF. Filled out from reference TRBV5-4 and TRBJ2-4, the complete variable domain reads ETGVTQSPTHLIKTRGQQVTLRCSSQSGHNTVSWYQQALGQGPQFIFQYYREEENGRGNFPPRFSGLQFPNYSSELNVNALELDDSALYLCASSFPPGVIQYFGAGTRLSVL.

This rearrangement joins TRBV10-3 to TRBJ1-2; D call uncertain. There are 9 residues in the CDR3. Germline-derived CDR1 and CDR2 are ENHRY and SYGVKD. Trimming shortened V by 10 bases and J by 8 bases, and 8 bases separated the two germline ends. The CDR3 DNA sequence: TGTGCCAAGCGGGGAGGCTACACCTTC. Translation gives CAKRGGYTF.

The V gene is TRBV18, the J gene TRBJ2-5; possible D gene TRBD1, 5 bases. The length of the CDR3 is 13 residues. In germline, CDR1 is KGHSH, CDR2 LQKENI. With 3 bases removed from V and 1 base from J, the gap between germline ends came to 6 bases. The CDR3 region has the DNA TGTGCCAGCTCACCCAGGGTCCAAGAGACCCAGTACTTC. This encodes CASSPRVQETQYF.

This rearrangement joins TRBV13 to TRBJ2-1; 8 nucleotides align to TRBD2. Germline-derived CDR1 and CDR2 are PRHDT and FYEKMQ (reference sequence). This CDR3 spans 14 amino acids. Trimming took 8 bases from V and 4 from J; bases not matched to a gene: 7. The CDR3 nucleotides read TGTGCCAGCTCCGACCGCGGGAGGTACAATGAGCAGTTCTTC. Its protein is CASSDRGRYNEQFF. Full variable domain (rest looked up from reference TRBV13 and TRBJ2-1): AAGVIQSPRHLIKEKRETATLKCYPIPRHDTVYWYQQGPGQDPQFLISFYEKMQSDKGSIPDRFSAQQFSDYHSELNMSSLELGDSALYFCASSDRGRYNEQFFGPGTRLTVL.

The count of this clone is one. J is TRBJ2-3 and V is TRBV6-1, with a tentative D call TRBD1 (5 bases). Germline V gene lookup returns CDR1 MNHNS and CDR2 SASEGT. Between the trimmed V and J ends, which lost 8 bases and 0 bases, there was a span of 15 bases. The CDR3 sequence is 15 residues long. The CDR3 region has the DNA TGTGCCAGCGCCAGGGAAGTCGCTAGCACAGATACGCAGTATTTT. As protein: CASAREVASTDTQYF.

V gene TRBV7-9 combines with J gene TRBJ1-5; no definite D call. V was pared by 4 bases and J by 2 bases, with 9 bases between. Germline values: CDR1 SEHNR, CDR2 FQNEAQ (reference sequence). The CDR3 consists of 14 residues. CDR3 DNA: TGTGCCAGCAGCTCTTTTATAGGCAATCAGCCCCAGCATTTT. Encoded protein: CASSSFIGNQPQHF.

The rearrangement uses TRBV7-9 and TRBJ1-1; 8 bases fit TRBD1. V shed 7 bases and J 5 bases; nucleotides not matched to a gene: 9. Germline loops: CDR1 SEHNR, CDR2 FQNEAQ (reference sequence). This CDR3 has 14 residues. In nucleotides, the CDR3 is TGTGCCAGCACCAGACAGGGGATTCGTACTGAAGCTTTCTTT. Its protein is CASTRQGIRTEAFF.

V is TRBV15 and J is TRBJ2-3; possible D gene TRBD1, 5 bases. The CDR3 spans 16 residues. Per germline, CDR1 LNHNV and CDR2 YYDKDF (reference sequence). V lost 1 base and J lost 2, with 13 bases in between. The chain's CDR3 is CATSRGQNKLTDTQYF. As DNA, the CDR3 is TGTGCCACCAGCAGAGGACAGAACAAACTCACAGATACGCAGTATTTT.

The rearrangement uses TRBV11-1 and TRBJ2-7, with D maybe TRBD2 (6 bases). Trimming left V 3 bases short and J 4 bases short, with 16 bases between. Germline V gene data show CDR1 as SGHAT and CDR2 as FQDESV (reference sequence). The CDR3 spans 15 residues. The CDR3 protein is CASSFLPGVRYEQYF. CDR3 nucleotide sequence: TGTGCCAGCAGCTTTTTACCGGGGGTAAGGTACGAGCAGTACTTC.

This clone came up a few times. The CDR3 here is CASSLEGPGTGINQPQHF. Written as DNA, the CDR3 is TGTGCCAGCAGCTTAGAGGGTCCCGGGACAGGGATCAATCAGCCCCAGCATTTT. The V gene is TRBV13, the J gene TRBJ1-5; 9 nucleotides align to TRBD1. The germline CDR1 and CDR2 sequences are PRHDT and FYEKMQ (reference sequence). There are 18 residues in the CDR3. With V trimmed by 1 base and J by 3 bases, 10 bases remained unmatched.

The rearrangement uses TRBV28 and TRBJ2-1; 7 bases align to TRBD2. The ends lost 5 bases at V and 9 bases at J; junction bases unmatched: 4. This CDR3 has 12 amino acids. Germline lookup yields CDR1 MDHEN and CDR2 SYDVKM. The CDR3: CASSKAGIEQFF. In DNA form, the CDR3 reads TGTGCCAGCAGTAAAGCGGGAATTGAGCAGTTCTTC.

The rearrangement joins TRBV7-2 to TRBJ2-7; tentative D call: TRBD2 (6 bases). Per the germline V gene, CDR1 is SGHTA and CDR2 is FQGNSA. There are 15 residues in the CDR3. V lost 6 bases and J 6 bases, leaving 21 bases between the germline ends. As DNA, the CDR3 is TGTGCCAGCAGACTGTCTAGCGCTCAAGCCTCCGAGCAGTACTTC. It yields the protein CASRLSSAQASEQYF.

The CDR3: CASSSNFEKLFF. CDR3 bases: TGTGCCAGCAGTTCTAACTTCGAAAAACTGTTTTTT. The V call is TRBV28, the J call TRBJ1-4; D is unclear. The CDR3 runs 12 residues. Trimming removed 4 bases from V and 8 bases from J, with 8 bases in between. CDR1 and CDR2 from the germline V gene are MDHEN and SYDVKM. Combining the CDR3 with reference TRBV28 and TRBJ1-4 gives the whole variable domain DVKVTQSSRYLVKRTGEKVFLECVQDMDHENMFWYRQDPGLGLRLIYFSYDVKMKEKGDIPEGYSVSREKKERFSLILESASTNQTSMYLCASSSNFEKLFFGSGTQLSVL.

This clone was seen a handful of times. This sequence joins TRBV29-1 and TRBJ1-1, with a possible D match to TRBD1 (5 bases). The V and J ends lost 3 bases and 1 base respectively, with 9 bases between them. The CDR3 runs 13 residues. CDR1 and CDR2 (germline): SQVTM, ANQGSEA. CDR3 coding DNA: TGCAGCGTTGAGGGCAGGGCGAACACTGAAGCTTTCTTT. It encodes CSVEGRANTEAFF.

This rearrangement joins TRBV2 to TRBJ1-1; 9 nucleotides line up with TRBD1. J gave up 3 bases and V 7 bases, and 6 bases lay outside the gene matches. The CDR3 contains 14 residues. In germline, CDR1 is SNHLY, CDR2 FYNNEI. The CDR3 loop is CASTRDRVDTEAFF. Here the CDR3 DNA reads TGTGCCAGCACCAGGGACAGGGTGGACACTGAAGCTTTCTTT. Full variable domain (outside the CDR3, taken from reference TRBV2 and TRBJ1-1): EPEVTQTPSHQVTQMGQEVILRCVPISNHLYFYWYRQILGQKVEFLVSFYNNEISEKSEIFDDQFSVERPDGSNFTLKIRSTKLEDSAMYFCASTRDRVDTEAFFGQGTRLTVV.

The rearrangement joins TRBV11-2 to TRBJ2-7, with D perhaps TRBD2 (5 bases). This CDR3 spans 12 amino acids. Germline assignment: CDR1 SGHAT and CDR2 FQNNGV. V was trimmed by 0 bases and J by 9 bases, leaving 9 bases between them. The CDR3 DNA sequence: TGTGCCAGCAGCTTAGAAGTTGCGGGGCAGTACTTC. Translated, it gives CASSLEVAGQYF.

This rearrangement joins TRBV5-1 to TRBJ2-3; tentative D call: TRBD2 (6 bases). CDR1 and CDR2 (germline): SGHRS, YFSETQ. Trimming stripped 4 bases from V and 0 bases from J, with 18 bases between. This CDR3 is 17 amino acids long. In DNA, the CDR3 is TGCGCCAGCAGCAAACCAAGCGGGTATACTAGCACAGATACGCAGTATTTT. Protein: CASSKPSGYTSTDTQYF.

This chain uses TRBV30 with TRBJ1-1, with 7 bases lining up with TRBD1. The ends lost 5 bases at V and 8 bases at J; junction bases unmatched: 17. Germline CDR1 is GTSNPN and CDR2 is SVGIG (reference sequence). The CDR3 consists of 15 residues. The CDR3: CAWGRGTARRGEAFF. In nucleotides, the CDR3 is TGTGCCTGGGGAAGGGGGACAGCAAGGAGGGGGGAAGCTTTCTTT.

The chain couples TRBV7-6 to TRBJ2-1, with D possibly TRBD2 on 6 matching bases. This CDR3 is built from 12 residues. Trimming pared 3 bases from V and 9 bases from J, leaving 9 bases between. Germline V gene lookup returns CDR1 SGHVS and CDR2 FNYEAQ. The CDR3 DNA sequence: TGTGCCAGCAGCTTGCAGGGAGGTGAGCAGTTCTTC. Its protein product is CASSLQGGEQFF.

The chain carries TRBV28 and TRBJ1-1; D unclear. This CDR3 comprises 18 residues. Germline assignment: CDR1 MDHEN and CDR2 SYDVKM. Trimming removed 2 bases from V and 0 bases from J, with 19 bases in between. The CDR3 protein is CASSLGGGPSFMNTEAFF. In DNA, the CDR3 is TGTGCCAGCAGTTTAGGTGGAGGGCCTTCTTTCATGAACACTGAAGCTTTCTTT.

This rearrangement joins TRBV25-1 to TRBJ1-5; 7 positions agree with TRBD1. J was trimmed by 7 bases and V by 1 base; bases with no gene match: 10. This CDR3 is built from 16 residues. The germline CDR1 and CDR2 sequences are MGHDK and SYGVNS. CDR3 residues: CASSEFNQQGFQPQHF. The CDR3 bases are TGTGCCAGCAGTGAATTTAACCAACAGGGGTTCCAGCCCCAGCATTTT.

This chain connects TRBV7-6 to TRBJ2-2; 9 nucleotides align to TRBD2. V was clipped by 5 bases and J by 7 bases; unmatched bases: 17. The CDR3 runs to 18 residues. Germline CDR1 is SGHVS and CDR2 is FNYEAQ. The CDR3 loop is CASSPIPVTSGPIGELFF. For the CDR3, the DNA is TGTGCCAGCAGCCCAATCCCCGTGACTAGCGGTCCAATCGGGGAGCTGTTTTTT.

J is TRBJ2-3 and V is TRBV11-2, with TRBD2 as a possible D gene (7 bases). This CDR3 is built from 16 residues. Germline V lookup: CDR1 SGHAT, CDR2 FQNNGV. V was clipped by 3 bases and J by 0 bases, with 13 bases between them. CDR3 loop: CASSFLRGASTDTQYF. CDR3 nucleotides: TGTGCCAGCAGCTTTCTCCGGGGGGCTAGCACAGATACGCAGTATTTT.

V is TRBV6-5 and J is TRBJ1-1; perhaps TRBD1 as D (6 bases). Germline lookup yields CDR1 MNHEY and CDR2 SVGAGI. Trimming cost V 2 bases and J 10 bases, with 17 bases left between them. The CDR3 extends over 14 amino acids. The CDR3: CASSYDGTTGIAFF. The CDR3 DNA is TGTGCCAGCAGTTACGACGGAACAACAGGGATAGCTTTCTTT.

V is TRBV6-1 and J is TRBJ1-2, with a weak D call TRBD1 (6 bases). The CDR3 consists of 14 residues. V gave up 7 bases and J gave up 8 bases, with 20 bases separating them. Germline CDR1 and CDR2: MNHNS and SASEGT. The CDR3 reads CASTGRGAGEGYTF. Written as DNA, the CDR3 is TGTGCCAGCACCGGAAGGGGCGCAGGGGAAGGCTACACCTTC.